This T cell receptor (beta chain) was sequenced during a study of vaccination and CD4 T cells after COVID-19. In germline, CDR1 is ENHRY, CDR2 SYGVKD. V lost 10 bases, J lost 0 bases, and 8 bases stayed unmatched. The CDR3 covers 14 residues. At the Johns Hopkins FTIC core, DNA taken from cultured CD4+ T cells was sequenced by way of the Oncomine TCR Beta short-read assay. TCRdb used MiXCR to reprocess the PCR reads, holding one entry per CDR3 protein. The sample has some 23,000 distinct CDR3 sequences, 43% seen once. The sample's time point: late sampling 161 to 241 days after vaccination in three convalescent patients. Treatment given: approximately 9-day PBMC culture with coronavirus spike peptide pools or control peptides (ViraFEST assay). Isolation of CD4+ T cells by negative selection took place after more than 9 days of culture. This clonotype was recorded a few times. Its antigen is undetermined.

The rearrangement links TRBV10-3 to TRBJ2-5; 7 bases are shared with TRBD1. The clonotype was recovered from a human donor who had recovered from COVID-19. The sequences come from CD4+ T cells from blood, cultured in vitro, collected about 7 months after SARS-CoV-2 vaccination. The CDR3 nucleotides read TGTGCCACCACCCGACAGGGAGACCAAGAGACCCAGTACTTC. This sequence encodes CATTRQGDQETQYF.